The T cell receptor (beta chain) under discussion was sequenced for a study of T cell responses to AZD1222 COVID-19 vaccine (dated by TCRdb to 2020 to 2022). Regarding the study in general: TCR sequencing was performed for roughly 240 trial participants, of whom approximately 200 were given two doses of AZD1222 and around 25 were given two doses of MenACWY control vaccine. Enrollment into the trials was organized by age into subgroups of 18-55, 56-69 and 70-plus years, and those subgroups contained approximately 160, 26 and 62 TCR-sequenced participants, respectively.

From the cysteine through the phenylalanine, the CDR3 covers 16 amino acids. Solely the CDR3 DNA is kept, with 48 bases framed from the first base. Trimming at the junction amounts to 3 bases on V and 7 bases on J, and the germline ends lie 21 bases apart. The germline V gene encodes CDR1 MNHEY and CDR2 SMNVEV (reference sequence). The time point label here, explained by the study, means: about 28 days (+/-7) after the second vaccine dose. AZD1222 recipients given second doses at about 4 weeks or at about 12 weeks were pooled, since spike-specific TCR depth and breadth were not found to differ between the two schedules. The vaccinee samples were drawn from two UK trials, COV001 and COV002, one of which was a single-blind randomized controlled phase 2/3 trial testing AZD1222 (ChAdOx1 nCoV-19) in healthy adults. For TCRbeta chain sequencing, PBMC samples were collected from trial participants at day 0 and at day 28 after the second dose.

Concerning this clone itself: The specificity of this receptor is unknown. Within one base of it there is no much larger clone, and no base qualities were kept.

What the study reported, not specific to this receptor: Participants were mostly white British and included more females than males, and it was suggested by the authors that clonal diversity may have been underestimated. In the small 56-69-year group, the increase in depth fell short of significance, most likely because of low power. After two AZD1222 doses, spike-specific TCR breadth and depth were significantly higher than at day 0 and than in MenACWY recipients. Because no samples from the day 14 peak response were available, repertoires could be characterized only after the peak T cell response. Epitopes outside the regions mutated in the B.1.351 and B.1.1.7 variants were reportedly recognized by nearly half of the unique spike-specific TCRs. Only 5 to 7 AZD1222 recipients were SARS-CoV-2 seropositive at baseline, limiting conclusions about previously exposed vaccinees. The vaccine-associated CD4 TCRs covered the entire spike protein, and the dominant responses fell in regions 160-218 and 743-854.

The CDR3 regions of human TCRbeta chains were subjected to immunosequencing. In the authors' own workflow: TCRs in the repertoires were compared against a reference library of SARS-CoV-2-specific TCRs that had been generated with the MIRA antigen-specificity platform. Breadth was defined as the fraction of unique TCRs that were SARS-CoV-2-associated, and depth was defined as the fraction of total T cells that were SARS-CoV-2-associated. Using the MIRA data, every spike-specific TCR was mapped to the spike region that the TCR reacted to and assigned to either a CD4 or a CD8 class. Log10-transformed breadth and depth values were compared by one-way ANOVA with Sidak's multiple comparisons tests. Drawn from immuneACCESS, this table holds only the in-frame rearrangements with V and J called that TCRdb kept. Clones are partly lost; checked studies trace under half to an unresolved V gene and leave the rest unexplained. V and J calls and clone size are as listed in that table; D and trimming were resolved from the DNA. The sample table holds about 130,000 clones, of which approximately 92% were seen once. The top ten hold around 6.5% of the sample.

The chain joins TRBV27 to TRBJ1-1, with TRBD1 perhaps the D gene, on 5 matching bases. The receptor was derived from an adult who received the AZD1222 COVID-19 vaccine. Sequences were derived from peripheral blood, sampled 28 days after the second AZD1222 dose. CDR3 protein: CASSFFFSGSGFEAFF. The DNA is as follows: TGTGCCAGCAGTTTTTTCTTTTCAGGGTCGGGCTTTGAAGCTTTCTTT.